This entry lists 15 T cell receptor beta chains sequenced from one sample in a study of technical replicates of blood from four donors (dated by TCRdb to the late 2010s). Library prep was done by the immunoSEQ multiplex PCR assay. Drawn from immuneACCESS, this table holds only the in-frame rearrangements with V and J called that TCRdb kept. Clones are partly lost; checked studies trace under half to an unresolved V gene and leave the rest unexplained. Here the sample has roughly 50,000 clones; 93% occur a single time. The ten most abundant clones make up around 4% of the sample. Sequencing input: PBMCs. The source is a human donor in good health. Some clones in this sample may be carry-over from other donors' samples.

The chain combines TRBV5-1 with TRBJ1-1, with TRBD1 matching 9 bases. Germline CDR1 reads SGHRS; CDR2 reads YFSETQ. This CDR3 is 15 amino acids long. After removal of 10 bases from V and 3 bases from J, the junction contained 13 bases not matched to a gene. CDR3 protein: CAGLLLGQGYTEAFF. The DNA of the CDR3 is TGCGCCGGGCTCCTCCTGGGACAGGGATACACTGAAGCTTTCTTT.

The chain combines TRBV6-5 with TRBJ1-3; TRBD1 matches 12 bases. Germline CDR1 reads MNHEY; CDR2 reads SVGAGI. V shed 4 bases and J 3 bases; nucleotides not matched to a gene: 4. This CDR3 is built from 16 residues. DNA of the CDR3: TGTGCCAGCAGTTCTGGGACAGGGGGCAATGGAAACACCATATATTTT. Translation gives CASSSGTGGNGNTIYF.

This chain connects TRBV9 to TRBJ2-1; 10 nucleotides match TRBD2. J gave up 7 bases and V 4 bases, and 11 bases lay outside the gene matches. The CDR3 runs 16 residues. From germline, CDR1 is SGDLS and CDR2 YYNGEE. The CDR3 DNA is TGTGCCAGCAGCACTAGCGGGGCCCCCGGTGTGAATGAGCAGTTCTTC. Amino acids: CASSTSGAPGVNEQFF.

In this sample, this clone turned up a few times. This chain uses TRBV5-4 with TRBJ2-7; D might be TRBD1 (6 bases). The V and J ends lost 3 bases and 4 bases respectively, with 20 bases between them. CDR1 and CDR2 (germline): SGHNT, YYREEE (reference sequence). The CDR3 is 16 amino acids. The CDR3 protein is CASSSSPTGHGYEQYF. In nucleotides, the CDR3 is TGTGCCAGCAGCTCATCACCTACGGGACACGGGTACGAGCAGTACTTC.

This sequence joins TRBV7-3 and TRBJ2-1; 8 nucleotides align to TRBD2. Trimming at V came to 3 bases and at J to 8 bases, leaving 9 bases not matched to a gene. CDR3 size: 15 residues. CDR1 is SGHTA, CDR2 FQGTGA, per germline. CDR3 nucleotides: TGTGCCAGCAGCTTCCTAGCGGGTCAGGGGTATGAGCAGTTCTTC. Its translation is CASSFLAGQGYEQFF.

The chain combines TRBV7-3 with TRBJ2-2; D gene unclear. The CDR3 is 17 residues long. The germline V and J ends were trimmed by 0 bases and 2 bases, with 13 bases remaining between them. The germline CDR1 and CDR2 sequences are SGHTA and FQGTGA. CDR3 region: CASSLTPRGSNTGELFF. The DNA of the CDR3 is TGTGCCAGCAGCTTAACCCCCCGAGGATCTAACACCGGGGAGCTGTTTTTT.

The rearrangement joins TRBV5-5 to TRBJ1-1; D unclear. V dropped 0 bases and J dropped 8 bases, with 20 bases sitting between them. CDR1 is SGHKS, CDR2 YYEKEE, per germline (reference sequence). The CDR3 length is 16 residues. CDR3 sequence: CASSLALYSDPEEAFF. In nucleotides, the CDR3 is TGTGCCAGCAGCTTGGCCCTTTACTCCGACCCGGAGGAAGCTTTCTTT.

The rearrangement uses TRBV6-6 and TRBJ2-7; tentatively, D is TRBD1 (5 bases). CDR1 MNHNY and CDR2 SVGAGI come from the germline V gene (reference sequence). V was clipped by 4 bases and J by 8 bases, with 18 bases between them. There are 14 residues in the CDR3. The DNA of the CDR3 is TGTGCCAGCAGTTCCTTATCCGCAGGGTACCAGCAGTACTTC. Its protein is CASSSLSAGYQQYF.

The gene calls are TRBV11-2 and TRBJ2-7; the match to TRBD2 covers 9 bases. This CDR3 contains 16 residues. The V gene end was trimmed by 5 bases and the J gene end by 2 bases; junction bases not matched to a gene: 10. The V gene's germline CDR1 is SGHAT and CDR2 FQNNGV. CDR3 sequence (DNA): TGTGCCAGCAGCCCTTCCAGGGGCGGGAGGGCCTACGAGCAGTACTTC. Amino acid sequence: CASSPSRGGRAYEQYF.

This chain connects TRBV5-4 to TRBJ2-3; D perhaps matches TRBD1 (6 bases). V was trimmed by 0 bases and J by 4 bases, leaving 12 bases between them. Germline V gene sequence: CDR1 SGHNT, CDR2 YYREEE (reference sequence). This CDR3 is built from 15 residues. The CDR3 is CASSLAGAGADTQYF. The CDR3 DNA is TGTGCCAGCAGCTTGGCAGGGGCAGGGGCAGATACGCAGTATTTT.

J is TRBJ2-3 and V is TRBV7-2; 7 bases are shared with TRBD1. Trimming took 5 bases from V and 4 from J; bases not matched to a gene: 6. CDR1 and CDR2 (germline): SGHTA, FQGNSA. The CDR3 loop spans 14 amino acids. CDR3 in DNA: TGTGCCAGCAGCCGCCCTCAGGGGGCAGATACGCAGTATTTT. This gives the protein CASSRPQGADTQYF.

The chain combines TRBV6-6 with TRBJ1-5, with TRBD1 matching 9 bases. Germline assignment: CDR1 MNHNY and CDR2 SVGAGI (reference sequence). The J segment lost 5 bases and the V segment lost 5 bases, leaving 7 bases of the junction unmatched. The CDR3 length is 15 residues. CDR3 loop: CASSGGTGKDQPQHF. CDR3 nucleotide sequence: TGTGCCAGCAGTGGGGGGACAGGGAAGGATCAGCCCCAGCATTTT.

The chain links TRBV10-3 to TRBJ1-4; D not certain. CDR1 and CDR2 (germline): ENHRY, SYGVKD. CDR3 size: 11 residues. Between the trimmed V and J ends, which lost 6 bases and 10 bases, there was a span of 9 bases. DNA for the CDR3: TGTGCCATCAGCATCGGAGGAAAACTGTTTTTT. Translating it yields CAISIGGKLFF.

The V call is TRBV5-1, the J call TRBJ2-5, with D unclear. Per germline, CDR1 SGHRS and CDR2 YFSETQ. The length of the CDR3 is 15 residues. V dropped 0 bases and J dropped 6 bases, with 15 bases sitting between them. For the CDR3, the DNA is TGCGCCAGCAGCTTGGCCGAGCCGTTTATTCAGACCCAGTACTTC. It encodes CASSLAEPFIQTQYF.

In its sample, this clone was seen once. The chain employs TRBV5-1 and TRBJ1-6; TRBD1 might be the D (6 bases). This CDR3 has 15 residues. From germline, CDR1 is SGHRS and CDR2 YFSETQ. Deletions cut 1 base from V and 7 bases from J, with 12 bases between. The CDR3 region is CASSLSGAANSPLHF. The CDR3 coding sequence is TGCGCCAGCAGCTTGTCAGGGGCCGCCAATTCACCCCTCCACTTT.